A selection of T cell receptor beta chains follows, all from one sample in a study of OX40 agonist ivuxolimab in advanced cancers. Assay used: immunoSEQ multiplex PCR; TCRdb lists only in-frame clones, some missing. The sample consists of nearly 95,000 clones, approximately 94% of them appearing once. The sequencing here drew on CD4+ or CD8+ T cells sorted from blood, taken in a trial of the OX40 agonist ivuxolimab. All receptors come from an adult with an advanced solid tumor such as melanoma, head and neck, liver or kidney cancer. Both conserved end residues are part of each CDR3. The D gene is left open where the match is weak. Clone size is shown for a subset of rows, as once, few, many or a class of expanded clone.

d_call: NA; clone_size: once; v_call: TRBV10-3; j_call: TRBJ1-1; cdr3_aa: CAISVHLNTEAFF; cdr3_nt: TGTGCCATCAGTGTCCATTTGAACACTGAAGCTTTCTTT
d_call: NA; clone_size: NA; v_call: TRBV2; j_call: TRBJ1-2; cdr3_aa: CATGRQVPSDGYTF; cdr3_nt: TGTGCCACCGGGAGACAGGTTCCCTCTGACGGCTACACCTTC
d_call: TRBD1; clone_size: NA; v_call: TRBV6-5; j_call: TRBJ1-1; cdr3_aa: CASSEYRGYTEAFF; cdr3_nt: TGTGCCAGCAGTGAGTACAGGGGGTACACTGAAGCTTTCTTT
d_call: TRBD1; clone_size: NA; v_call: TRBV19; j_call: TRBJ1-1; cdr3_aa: CASSMEQGWDTEAFF; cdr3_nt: TGTGCCAGTAGTATGGAACAGGGGTGGGACACTGAAGCTTTCTTT
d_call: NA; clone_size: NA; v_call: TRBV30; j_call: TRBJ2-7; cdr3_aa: CASDRWGVDYEQYF; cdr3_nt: TGTGCTTCCGACAGATGGGGGGTTGACTACGAGCAGTACTTC
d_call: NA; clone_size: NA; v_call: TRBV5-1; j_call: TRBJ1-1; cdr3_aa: CASSLAGNTEAFF; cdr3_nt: TGCGCCAGCAGCTTGGCTGGGAACACTGAAGCTTTCTTT
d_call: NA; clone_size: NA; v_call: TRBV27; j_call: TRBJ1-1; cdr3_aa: CASSLGANTEAFF; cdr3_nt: TGTGCCAGCAGCCTAGGGGCAAACACTGAAGCTTTCTTT
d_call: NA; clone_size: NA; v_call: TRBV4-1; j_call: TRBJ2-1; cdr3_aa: CASSIRDGEINEQFF; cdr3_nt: TGCGCCAGCAGCATACGGGACGGTGAAATCAATGAGCAGTTCTTC
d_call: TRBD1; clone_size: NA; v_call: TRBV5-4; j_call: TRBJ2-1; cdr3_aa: CASSTRTGSAYNEQFF; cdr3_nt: TGTGCCAGCAGCACAAGGACAGGTTCCGCCTACAATGAGCAGTTCTTC
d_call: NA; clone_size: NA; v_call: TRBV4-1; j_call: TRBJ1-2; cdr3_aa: CASSQRTGPTGRGYTF; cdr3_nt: TGCGCCAGCAGCCAACGGACCGGGCCGACAGGTCGTGGCTACACCTTC
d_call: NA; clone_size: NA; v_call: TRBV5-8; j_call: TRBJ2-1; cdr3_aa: CASSQSGAPHEQFF; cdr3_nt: TGTGCCAGCAGCCAATCGGGGGCCCCCCATGAGCAGTTCTTC
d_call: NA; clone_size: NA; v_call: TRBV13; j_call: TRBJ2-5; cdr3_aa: CATQYRGSETQYF; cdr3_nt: TGTGCCACCCAATATAGAGGTTCAGAGACCCAGTACTTC
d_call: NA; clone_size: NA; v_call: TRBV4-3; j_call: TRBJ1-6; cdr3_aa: CASSQHRGRGGRPGSPLHF; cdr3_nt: TGCGCCAGCAGCCAACACCGAGGTAGGGGGGGACGTCCTGGTTCACCCCTCCACTTT
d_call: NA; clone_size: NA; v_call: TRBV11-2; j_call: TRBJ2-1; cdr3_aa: CASSLDSGGGGGGEQFF; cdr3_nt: TGTGCCAGCAGCTTAGATTCCGGGGGCGGGGGCGGTGGTGAGCAGTTCTTC
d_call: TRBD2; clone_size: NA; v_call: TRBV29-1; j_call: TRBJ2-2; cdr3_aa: CSVASGGAAGELFF; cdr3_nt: TGCAGCGTCGCTAGCGGGGGGGCCGCCGGGGAGCTGTTTTTT
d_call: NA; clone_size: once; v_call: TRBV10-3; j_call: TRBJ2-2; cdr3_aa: CAISGRQAPGGELFF; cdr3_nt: TGTGCCATCAGTGGGAGGCAGGCTCCCGGAGGGGAGCTGTTTTTT
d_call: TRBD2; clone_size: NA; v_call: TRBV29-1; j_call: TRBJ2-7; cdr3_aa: CSVEDPRSGGAGYEQYF; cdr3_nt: TGCAGCGTTGAAGATCCGAGAAGCGGGGGGGCAGGGTACGAGCAGTACTTC
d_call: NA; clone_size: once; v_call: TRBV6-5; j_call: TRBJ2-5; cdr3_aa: CASGDPKETQYF; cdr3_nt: TGTGCCAGCGGGGACCCTAAAGAGACCCAGTACTTC
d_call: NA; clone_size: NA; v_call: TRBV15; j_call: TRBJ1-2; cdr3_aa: CATSRGPGRGRYTF; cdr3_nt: TGTGCCACCAGCAGAGGCCCGGGGCGAGGGCGCTACACCTTC
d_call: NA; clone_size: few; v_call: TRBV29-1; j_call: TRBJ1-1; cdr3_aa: CSVEHEVKGGTEAFF; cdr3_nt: TGCAGCGTTGAACATGAAGTGAAAGGGGGCACTGAAGCTTTCTTT
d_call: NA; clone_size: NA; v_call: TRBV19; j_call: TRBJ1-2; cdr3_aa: CASKDSPYGYTF; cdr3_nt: TGTGCCAGTAAAGACAGCCCCTATGGCTACACCTTC
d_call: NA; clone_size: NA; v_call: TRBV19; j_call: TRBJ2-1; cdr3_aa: CASSIAGQHNEQFF; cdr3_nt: TGTGCCAGTAGTATTGCGGGACAGCACAATGAGCAGTTCTTC
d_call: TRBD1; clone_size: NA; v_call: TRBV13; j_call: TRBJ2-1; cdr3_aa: CASSLGRGTGYEQFF; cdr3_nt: TGTGCCAGCAGCTTGGGACGGGGGACAGGCTATGAGCAGTTCTTC
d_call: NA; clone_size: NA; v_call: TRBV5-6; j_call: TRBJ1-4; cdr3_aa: CASSLKRGSYEKLFF; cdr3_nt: TGTGCCAGCAGCTTGAAAAGGGGTTCGTATGAAAAACTGTTTTTT
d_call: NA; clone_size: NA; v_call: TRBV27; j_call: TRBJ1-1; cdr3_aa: CASQVGQNTEAFF; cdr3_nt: TGTGCCAGCCAGGTGGGGCAAAACACTGAAGCTTTCTTT
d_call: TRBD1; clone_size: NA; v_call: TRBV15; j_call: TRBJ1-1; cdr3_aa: CATHNRGYTEAFF; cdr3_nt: TGTGCCACCCATAACAGGGGTTACACTGAAGCTTTCTTT
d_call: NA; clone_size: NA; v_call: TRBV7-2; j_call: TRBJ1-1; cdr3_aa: CASSLLGPKEAFF; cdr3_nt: TGTGCCAGCAGCTTATTAGGCCCGAAAGAAGCTTTCTTT
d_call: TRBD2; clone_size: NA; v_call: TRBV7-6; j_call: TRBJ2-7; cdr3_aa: CASSLVASGRGEEQYF; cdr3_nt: TGTGCCAGCAGCTTAGTGGCTAGCGGGAGGGGTGAGGAGCAGTACTTC
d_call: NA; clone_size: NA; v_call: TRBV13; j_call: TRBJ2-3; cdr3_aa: CASSPPRTDTQYF; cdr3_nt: TGTGCCAGCAGCCCCCCCCGAACAGATACGCAGTATTTT
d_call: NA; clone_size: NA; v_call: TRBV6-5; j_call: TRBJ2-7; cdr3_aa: CASSYAGGSYEQYF; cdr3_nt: TGTGCCAGCAGTTACGCAGGGGGGTCCTACGAGCAGTACTTC
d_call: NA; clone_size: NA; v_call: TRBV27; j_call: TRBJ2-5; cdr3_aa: CASSFRRGPEQYF; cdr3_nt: TGTGCCAGCAGTTTCAGGAGGGGGCCGGAGCAGTACTTC
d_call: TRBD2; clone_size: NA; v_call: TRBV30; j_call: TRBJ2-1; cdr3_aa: CAWTGLATYNEQFF; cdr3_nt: TGTGCCTGGACGGGACTAGCCACCTACAATGAGCAGTTCTTC
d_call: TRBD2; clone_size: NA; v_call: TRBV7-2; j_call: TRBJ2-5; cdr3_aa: CASSSLGGAQETQYF; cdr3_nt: TGTGCCAGCAGCTCCCTCGGGGGGGCGCAAGAGACCCAGTACTTC
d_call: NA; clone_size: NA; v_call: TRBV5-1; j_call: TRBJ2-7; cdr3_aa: CASSLTGPNSYEQYF; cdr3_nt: TGCGCCAGCAGCTTGACAGGCCCTAACTCCTACGAGCAGTACTTC
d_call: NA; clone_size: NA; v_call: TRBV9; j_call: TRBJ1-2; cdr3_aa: CASSVDLENYGYTF; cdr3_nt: TGTGCCAGCAGCGTAGATCTGGAAAACTATGGCTACACCTTC
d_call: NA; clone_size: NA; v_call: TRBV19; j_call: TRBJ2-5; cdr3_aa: CASSPEIAEETQYF; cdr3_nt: TGTGCCAGTAGCCCTGAGATAGCAGAAGAGACCCAGTACTTC
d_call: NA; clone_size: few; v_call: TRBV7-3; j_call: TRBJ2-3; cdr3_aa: CASSHAGLGVGTDTQYF; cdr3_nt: TGTGCCAGCAGCCATGCGGGCCTCGGAGTCGGCACAGATACGCAGTATTTT
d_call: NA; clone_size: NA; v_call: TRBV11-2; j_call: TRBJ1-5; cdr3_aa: CASSLGQFNQPQHF; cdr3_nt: TGTGCCAGCAGCTTAGGGCAGTTCAATCAGCCCCAGCATTTT
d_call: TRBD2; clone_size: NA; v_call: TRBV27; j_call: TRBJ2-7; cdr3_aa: CASSSSPGGNEQYF; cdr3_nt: TGTGCCAGCAGCTCCTCTCCCGGGGGGAACGAGCAGTACTTC
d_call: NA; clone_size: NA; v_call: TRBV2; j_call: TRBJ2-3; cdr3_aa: CASSDSLAALDTQYF; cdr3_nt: TGTGCCAGCAGTGATTCTTTAGCCGCCCTAGATACGCAGTATTTT
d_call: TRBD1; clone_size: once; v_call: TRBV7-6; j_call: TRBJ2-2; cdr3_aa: CASSEWTGSGELFF; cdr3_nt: TGTGCCAGCAGCGAATGGACAGGGTCCGGGGAGCTGTTTTTT
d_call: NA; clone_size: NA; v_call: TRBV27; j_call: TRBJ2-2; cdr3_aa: CASSLFAGWGSRELFF; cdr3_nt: TGTGCCAGCAGTTTATTTGCGGGCTGGGGGAGCCGGGAGCTGTTTTTT
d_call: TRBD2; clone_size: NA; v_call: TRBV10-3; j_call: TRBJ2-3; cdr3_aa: CAIGTSGATDTQYF; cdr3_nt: TGTGCCATTGGGACTAGCGGGGCGACAGATACGCAGTATTTT
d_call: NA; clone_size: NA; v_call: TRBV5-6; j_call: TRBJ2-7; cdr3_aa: CASSLGRAEQYF; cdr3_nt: TGTGCCAGCAGCTTGGGAAGGGCCGAGCAGTACTTC
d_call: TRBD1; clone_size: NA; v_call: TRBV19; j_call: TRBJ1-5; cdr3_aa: CASSPRTGWEDQPQHF; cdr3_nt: TGTGCCAGTAGTCCCCGGACAGGGTGGGAGGATCAGCCCCAGCATTTT
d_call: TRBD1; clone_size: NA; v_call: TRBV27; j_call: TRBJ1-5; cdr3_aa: CASSPQGGYNQPQHF; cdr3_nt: TGTGCCAGCAGTCCCCAGGGGGGTTACAATCAGCCCCAGCATTTT
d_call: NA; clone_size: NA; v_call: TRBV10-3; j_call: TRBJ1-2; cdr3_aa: CATSEAPVYGYTF; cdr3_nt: TGTGCCACCTCGGAGGCTCCTGTCTATGGCTACACCTTC